Listed below are T cell receptor beta chains from one sample, sequenced in a study of PD-1 blockade in classical Hodgkin lymphoma. The method was immunoSEQ multiplex PCR; TCRdb's version includes in-frame clones alone and lacks a portion of them. The sample holds tens of thousands of clones, approximately 87% seen once. The specimen was peripheral blood mononuclear cells (PBMCs), collected before the second cycle of nivolumab. These receptors all come from a human donor with classical Hodgkin lymphoma. Both conserved end residues are part of each CDR3. Fields, in order: V gene, CDR3 protein.

TRBV6-9,CASRAPGELFF
TRBV7-7,CASGDSPGELFF
TRBV27,CASSFSRDNEQFF
TRBV11-2,CASTPRGAGELFF
TRBV5-6,CASSLDARSLYNEQFF
TRBV11-2,CASSFLFTNTGELFF
TRBV5-1,CASSPDVFGDLAVSSYEQYF
TRBV18,CASSPRGQYYEQYF
TRBV10-3,CAISERGNQPQHF
TRBV30,CAWSRGGTNTGELFF
TRBV11-2,CASSQTTYQETQYF
TRBV7-6,CASSNGGARNEQFF
TRBV11-3,CASSYRTGGTGELFF
TRBV29-1,CSVRSTGYTF
TRBV25-1,CASSGAAQDPPFYGYTF
TRBV7-2,CASSLVAGLYETQYF
TRBV6-5,CASSRGTGSYEQYF
TRBV5-8,CASSQGTGVNYGYTF
TRBV6-5,CASSVGRTNEKLFF
TRBV7-2,CASSLVRTPNTEAFF
TRBV5-1,CASSLVGDVQETQYF
TRBV29-1,CSAWDTLYYGYTF
TRBV7-2,CASSLGGRWPYGYTF
TRBV2,CASSDVALGLGEAFF
TRBV9,CASSTMGGGNTEAFF
TRBV10-3,CAISESVEGLYGYTF
TRBV6-1,CASSDASGGYNEQFF
TRBV4-2,CASSQVEKGWDNQPQHF
TRBV7-7,CAVGGGTEAFF
TRBV7-6,CASSLSRGDTQYF
TRBV4-3,CASSQDVLAGDDTGELFF
TRBV15,CATSRETSGQETQYF
TRBV15,CATSRGAGTSTDTQYF
TRBV7-2,CASSPTGGTGGLPLHF
TRBV4-1,CASSQDLSGTYTF
TRBV4-3,CASSPDTSPYNEQFF
TRBV19,CASSIETGVNTEAFF
TRBV5-6,CASTTGSTGELFF
TRBV12-5,CASGWDLGNSPLHF
TRBV4-3,CASSQDIAGAGANVLTF
TRBV10-3,CAISDRSGGIIHEQFF
TRBV7-9,CASSLGNTIYF
TRBV7-9,CASSSQTGVEGYTF
TRBV6-1,CATTGTADTQYF
TRBV5-4,CASSLLPGEKLFF
TRBV28,CASSFGSPGGGVDTQYF
TRBV19,CASTPDRAQPQHF
TRBV2,CASSPTFQETQYF
TRBV5-1,CASSLVPGQKNIQYF
TRBV7-6,CASSLGGQVTEAFF
TRBV19,CASRLLAGGIDEQFF
TRBV5-1,CASSLTDSPLHF
TRBV7-2,CASSLVVGAGNTIYF